This entry lists 30 T cell receptor beta chains sequenced from one sample in a study of T cells in Graves' hyperthyroidism and ophthalmopathy. Researchers amplified the TCR beta CDR3 regions from RNA transcripts. When the TCR CDR3 underwent first-round RT-PCR, the HTBI primer set was used. TCRdb passed the multiplex PCR reads through MiXCR, listing each CDR3 protein once. The table has around 760,000 distinct CDR3 sequences, roughly 32% seen once. The sequenced material came from blood. Receptors were obtained from a woman aged 40 to 49 with Graves' hyperthyroidism.

This clonotype was seen more than once but under ten times. The chain employs TRBV6-1 and TRBJ1-2; 7 nucleotides line up with TRBD1. Unmatched junction bases numbered 5, after V lost 9 bases and J lost 7 bases. Germline CDR1 is MNHNS and CDR2 is SASEGT. The CDR3 is 11 amino acids. The DNA of the CDR3 is TGTGCCAGTGGGGACAGCGGTGGCTACACCTTC. Amino acid sequence: CASGDSGGYTF.

This clonotype was counted ten times or more. The chain combines TRBV7-8 with TRBJ2-7; D possibly uses TRBD1 or TRBD2 (5 bases each). The CDR3 is made up of 15 amino acids. V shed 4 bases and J shed 0 bases, with 13 bases lying between them. Germline-derived CDR1 and CDR2 are SGHVS and FQNEAQ. This CDR3 is CASSYVTGGSYEQYF. The CDR3 coding sequence is TGTGCCAGCAGCTACGTCACTGGGGGCTCCTACGAGCAGTACTTC.

This clonotype was counted a few times. The chain combines TRBV4-2 with TRBJ1-5; the D gene is possibly TRBD1 (5 bases). V was trimmed by 3 bases and J by 2 bases, leaving 14 bases between them. Germline CDR1 LGHNA, CDR2 YNFKEQ. This CDR3 contains 16 residues. In DNA, the CDR3 is TGTGCCAGCAGCCAGGGGCAGGGTGGAGGCAATCAGCCCCAGCATTTT. Encoded protein: CASSQGQGGGNQPQHF.

This clonotype came up many times. The J gene is TRBJ1-1, the V gene TRBV25-1; D is perhaps TRBD1 (6 bases). The germline V gene encodes CDR1 MGHDK and CDR2 SYGVNS. The ends were cut back, 7 bases at V and 2 bases at J, with 20 bases in the middle. The CDR3 is made up of 16 amino acids. The CDR3 loop reads CASTSLETGVNTEAFF. The CDR3 nucleotides are TGTGCCAGCACCTCCCTAGAGACAGGAGTAAACACTGAAGCTTTCTTT.

V usage is TRBV2 and J usage is TRBJ1-2; 7 bases match TRBD1. The trim removed 10 bases at V and 2 bases at J, leaving 10 bases unmatched. The CDR3 loop spans 14 amino acids. Per the germline V gene, CDR1 is SNHLY and CDR2 is FYNNEI. CDR3 residues: CATRTGELNYGYTF. The CDR3 DNA reads as TGTGCCACGCGGACAGGAGAGCTGAACTATGGCTACACCTTC.

The chain links TRBV7-2 to TRBJ1-1; 9 nucleotides line up with TRBD1. V lost 4 bases and J lost 0; bases outside the gene matches: 9. The CDR3 is 17 residues long. CDR1 SGHTA and CDR2 FQGNSA come from the germline V gene. CDR3 nucleotides: TGTGCCAGCAGCTACCGGGGACAGGGATTCATGAACACTGAAGCTTTCTTT. Translation: CASSYRGQGFMNTEAFF.

This clonotype has a count of ten or more. This sequence joins TRBV7-6 and TRBJ2-5; 9 bases map to TRBD1. Germline V gives CDR1 SGHVS, CDR2 FNYEAQ. CDR3 length: 14 amino acids. V gave up 4 bases and J gave up 4 bases; unmatched junction bases: 4. CDR3 coding DNA: TGTGCCAGCAGCTCGGGACAGGGATCAGAGACCCAGTACTTC. Translation: CASSSGQGSETQYF.

This clonotype was seen repeatedly, ten times or more. The chain joins TRBV10-3 to TRBJ1-5; D unresolved. Germline assignment: CDR1 ENHRY and CDR2 SYGVKD. Trimming removed 6 bases at V and 4 bases at J, with 13 bases between. The CDR3 sequence is 14 residues long. The CDR3 DNA sequence: TGTGCCATCAGGGACGGGTTACGGAATCAGCCCCAGCATTTT. Amino acid sequence: CAIRDGLRNQPQHF.

The chain carries TRBV14 and TRBJ2-5; D is unclear. Trimming removed 0 bases at V and 10 bases at J, with 15 bases between. The length of the CDR3 is 14 residues. Per the germline V gene, CDR1 is SGHDN and CDR2 is FVKESK. CDR3 residues: CASSQDKKGWNQYF. The CDR3 DNA follows: TGTGCCAGCAGCCAAGATAAGAAAGGGTGGAACCAGTACTTC.

This clonotype has ten or more counts. The chain is built from TRBV9 and TRBJ1-5, with 9 bases fitting TRBD1. The CDR3 is made up of 15 amino acids. Germline V gives CDR1 SGDLS, CDR2 YYNGEE. V was pared by 4 bases and J by 4 bases, with 6 bases of the junction left unmatched. This CDR3 is CASSLEQGANQPQHF. The CDR3 coding sequence is TGTGCCAGCAGCTTAGAACAGGGGGCGAATCAGCCCCAGCATTTT.

This sequence joins TRBV2 and TRBJ1-5; the D is unclear. From germline, CDR1 is SNHLY and CDR2 FYNNEI. V was clipped by 10 bases and J by 5 bases, with 18 bases between them. The CDR3 covers 14 residues. The CDR3 region is CATEGGRYHQPQHF. The CDR3 DNA reads as TGTGCCACCGAAGGCGGACGGTATCATCAGCCCCAGCATTTT.

This clonotype has only a few counts. The chain carries TRBV4-3 and TRBJ1-1; D ambiguous. Trimming took off 0 bases at V and 6 bases at J, with 11 bases between the two ends. The germline gives CDR1 LGHNA, CDR2 YSLEER. The length of the CDR3 is 14 residues. The CDR3 nucleotides are TGCGCCAGCAGCCAAGATCGTGTGAGGGCTGAAGCTTTCTTT. Its protein product is CASSQDRVRAEAFF.

In regard to this clonotype: An end of the junction does not agree with germline; a read error may underlie this. The chain combines TRBV7-3 with TRBJ1-2; 10 nucleotides agree with TRBD1. CDR1 and CDR2 from the germline V gene are SGHTA and FQGTGA. The CDR3 length is 14 residues. CDR3 amino acids: CAGSLGTGEYGYTF. In DNA, the CDR3 is TGTGCCGGCAGCTTAGGGACAGGGGAGTATGGCTACACCTTC.

This clonotype showed up many times. The V and J genes are TRBV20-1 and TRBJ2-7; 7 bases line up with TRBD2. Germline V gives CDR1 DFQATT, CDR2 SNEGSKA (reference sequence). With 6 bases clipped from V and 3 bases from J, the junction kept 11 bases outside the gene matches. The CDR3 extends over 14 amino acids. The CDR3, as DNA: TGCAGTGCCCGCATTCCACTAGCGCTCTACGAGCAGTACTTC. It encodes CSARIPLALYEQYF.

This clonotype was detected ten times or more. The chain is built from TRBV2 and TRBJ1-4, with 8 positions matching TRBD1. Germline V gene data show CDR1 as SNHLY and CDR2 as FYNNEI. The CDR3 consists of 14 residues. The J segment lost 8 bases and the V segment lost 8 bases, leaving 10 bases of the junction unmatched. This CDR3 is CASVRGPRDEKLFF. Here the CDR3 DNA reads TGTGCCAGCGTCAGGGGGCCCCGGGACGAAAAACTGTTTTTT. Complete variable domain (other parts from reference TRBV2 and TRBJ1-4): EPEVTQTPSHQVTQMGQEVILRCVPISNHLYFYWYRQILGQKVEFLVSFYNNEISEKSEIFDDQFSVERPDGSNFTLKIRSTKLEDSAMYFCASVRGPRDEKLFFGSGTQLSVL.

This clonotype was seen many times. The chain joins TRBV12-3 or TRBV12-4 to TRBJ1-1; D remains unclear. The ends were cut back, 10 bases at V and 0 bases at J, with 9 bases in the middle. The CDR3 has 12 residues. The CDR3 loop reads CAIELLNTEAFF. Written as DNA, the CDR3 is TGTGCCATCGAACTCCTGAACACTGAAGCTTTCTTT.

This clonotype was seen only a few times. The chain has TRBV6-2 or TRBV6-3 and TRBJ2-6; D may be TRBD1 or TRBD2 (6 bases each). The ends were cut back, 6 bases at V and 1 base at J, with 16 bases in the middle. The CDR3 runs 17 residues. Germline V CDR1 and CDR2: MNHEY, SVGEGT. The CDR3 region has the DNA TGTGCCAGCAGCATTCGAAAGGGGGGATCTGGGGCCAACGTCCTGACTTTC. Translating it yields CASSIRKGGSGANVLTF.

Details on this clonotype: Germline and junction disagree at one end, which may indicate a read error. The chain recombines TRBV7-8 with TRBJ2-2; tentative D call: TRBD2 (5 bases). From germline, CDR1 is SGHVS and CDR2 FQNEAQ. CDR3 length: 15 amino acids. The CDR3 DNA is TGTGCCAGCAGCTTAGCCGGCCATAACACCGGGAAGCTGTTTTTT. It translates to CASSLAGHNTGKLFF. The whole variable domain, filled in from reference TRBV7-8 and TRBJ2-2, reads GAGVSQSPRYKVAKRGQDVALRCDPISGHVSLFWYQQALGQGPEFLTYFQNEAQLDKSGLPSDRFFAERPEGSVSTLKIQRTQQEDSAVYLCASSLAGHNTGKLFFGEGSRLTVL.

The CDR3 nucleotides are TGTGCCAGCGGGGACAGCAGTCGGGCAGGGGGAGATTCACCCCTCCACTTT. This sequence encodes CASGDSSRAGGDSPLHF. The chain joins TRBV25-1 to TRBJ1-6; 7 bases are a match to TRBD1. V lost 8 bases, J lost 8 bases, and 18 bases stayed unmatched. Looked up from germline, CDR1 is MGHDK and CDR2 is SYGVNS. The CDR3 extends over 17 amino acids.

This clonotype was seen more than once but under ten times. For the CDR3, the DNA is TGTGCGACCGGAGGAAACCCTAGCTCCTACGAGCAGTACTTC. This sequence encodes CATGGNPSSYEQYF. The rearrangement joins TRBV6-5 to TRBJ2-7, with D possibly TRBD2 on 5 matching bases. The length of the CDR3 is 14 residues. CDR1 is MNHEY and CDR2 is SVGAGI in the germline V gene.

Note on this clonotype: The junction does not match germline at one end; this may be a read error. The gene calls are TRBV7-9 and TRBJ1-2, with 10 positions matching TRBD1. Germline CDR1 is SEHNR and CDR2 is FQNEAQ (reference sequence). CDR3 length: 15 amino acids. The CDR3 DNA reads as TGTACCAGCAGCGGGGGACAGGGGAACCCCTATGGCTACACCTTC. This translates into CTSSGGQGNPYGYTF.

Remarks on this clonotype: Just one base apart from a much larger clone, this may be a read error. The chain joins TRBV29-1 to TRBJ1-2, with D perhaps TRBD1 (5 bases). Between the trimmed V and J ends, which lost 8 bases and 8 bases, there was a span of 36 bases. Looked up from germline, CDR1 is SQVTM and CDR2 is ANQGSEA. The CDR3 contains 18 residues. CDR3 residues: CSIPRGTLDRERRLGYTF. The CDR3 coding sequence is TGCAGCATCCCCAGAGGGACTCTCGATCGAGAAAGAAGACTCGGCTACACCTTC.

Of note for this clonotype: Sequence at one end of the junction differs from germline and may be a read error. This rearrangement joins TRBV6-2 or TRBV6-3 to TRBJ1-2; 8 nucleotides line up with TRBD1. CDR3 size: 17 residues. The germline V gene has CDR1 MNHEY and CDR2 SVGEGT. The CDR3 sequence is CASSHSLGQDANYGYTF. CDR3 DNA sequence: TGCGCCAGCAGCCACTCTCTGGGACAGGACGCTAACTATGGCTACACCTTC.

This clonotype has only a few counts. The genes are TRBV12-3 or TRBV12-4 and TRBJ2-7; D not certain. CDR3 length: 13 residues. V was cut by 7 bases and J by 3 bases, with 13 bases left in between. CDR3: CASTLSLSYEQYF. In DNA form, the CDR3 reads TGTGCCAGCACCCTGTCGTTGAGCTACGAGCAGTACTTC.

V gene TRBV6-5 combines with J gene TRBJ2-2, with D perhaps being TRBD1 or TRBD2 (5 bases each). This CDR3 spans 15 amino acids. V lost 4 bases and J 0 bases, leaving 9 bases between the germline ends. Germline CDR1 reads MNHEY; CDR2 reads SVGAGI. In DNA form, the CDR3 reads TGTGCCAGCAGTTGGGACGGATCGAACACCGGGGAGCTGTTTTTT. Translating it yields CASSWDGSNTGELFF.

As regards this clonotype: Sequence at one end of the junction differs from germline and may be a read error. This chain uses TRBV7-3 with TRBJ2-2; D possibly corresponds to TRBD1 (7 bases). Germline assignment: CDR1 SGHTA and CDR2 FQGTGA. This CDR3 region has 18 residues. This chain's CDR3 is CASSSSGGIWDPSGELFF. CDR3 coding DNA: TGCGCCAGCAGCTCCTCAGGGGGGATTTGGGATCCGTCGGGGGAGCTGTTTTTT.

In its sample, this clonotype was seen a few times. One end of the junction fails to match germline, which may point to a read error. CDR3 sequence: CTSSQGGASDSSPLHF. For the CDR3, the DNA is TGTACCAGCAGCCAGGGTGGGGCCAGCGATTCGTCACCCCTCCACTTT. This sequence joins TRBV3-1 and TRBJ1-6; possible D gene TRBD1, 5 bases. CDR3 size: 16 residues. Germline assignment: CDR1 LGHDT and CDR2 YNNKEL (reference sequence). Full variable domain (missing parts from reference TRBV3-1 and TRBJ1-6): DTAVSQTPKYLVTQMGNDKSIKCEQNLGHDTMYWYKQDSKKFLKIMFSYNNKELIINETVPNRFSPKSPDKAHLNLHINSLELGDSAVYFCTSSQGGASDSSPLHFGNGTRLTVT.

About this clonotype: This may arise from a read error, as a much more abundant clone is one base away. This rearrangement joins TRBV19 to TRBJ1-2; D is uncertain. Germline loops: CDR1 LNHDA, CDR2 SQIVND (reference sequence). Trimming removed 4 bases at V and 6 bases at J, with 18 bases between. The CDR3 loop spans 15 amino acids. The CDR3 loop is CASSTSLGSSDGYTF. The CDR3, as DNA: TGTGCCAGTAGTACCAGCCTCGGGAGTTCGGATGGCTACACCTTC.

About this clonotype itself: The CDR3 does not end in the conserved phenylalanine or tryptophan, so this is likely a read error. The V gene is TRBV6-1, the J gene TRBJ1-1, with D possibly being TRBD1 (5 bases). Per germline, CDR1 MNHNS and CDR2 SASEGT. V shed 7 bases and J shed 3 bases, with 9 bases lying between them. The CDR3 runs to 12 residues. The CDR3 nucleotides are TGTGCCAGCACCCTACAGGACACTGAAGCTTTCCTT. It yields the protein CASTLQDTEAFL.

The gene calls are TRBV20-1 and TRBJ1-2; 11 bases are a match to TRBD1. The CDR3 extends over 14 amino acids. The ends lost 0 bases at V and 6 bases at J; junction bases unmatched: 3. Per germline, CDR1 DFQATT and CDR2 SNEGSKA (reference sequence). In DNA form, the CDR3 reads TGCAGTGCTAGAGACCGGGACAGGGGGGATGGCTACACCTTC. This codes for CSARDRDRGDGYTF.